This T cell receptor beta chain stems from a study of blood T cell repertoires in COVID-19. Recruits, aged roughly 18 to 89 years, lived in about two dozen US areas. Donors were grouped by their self-reported clinical history. Clones were sequenced by immunoSEQ multiplex PCR, and TCRdb holds only the in-frame ones, with some missing. Of 380,000 or so clones listed, about 90% are singletons. The CDR3 spans 12 residues. V lost 3 bases to trimming and J lost 9 bases, with 11 bases between them. Germline V gene data show CDR1 as MDHEN and CDR2 as SYDVKM. This chain links TRBV28 with TRBJ1-1; D remains unclear. The sequenced material came from PBMCs or T cells enriched from blood (not recorded which). The sequence came from a man under 40 who had recovered from COVID-19. In nucleotides, the CDR3 is TGTGCCAGCAGTTTGGCCGGGTTTAAAGCTTTCTTT. Translating gives CASSLAGFKAFF.